Here is one T cell receptor beta chain with its context. The sample belongs to a study of T-cell reconstitution after alpha-beta-depleted transplantation in children. Unique molecular identifiers were built into the TCRbeta library. Using its own MiXCR run on the PCR reads, TCRdb lists one record per CDR3 protein. There are 450,000 to 700,000 distinct CDR3 sequences in the sample; 25% to 30% occur only once, and 36% lies in the top ten. The V gene end was trimmed by 5 bases and the J gene end by 5 bases; junction bases not matched to a gene: 6. This CDR3 spans 16 amino acids. Germline CDR1 reads SGHTA; CDR2 reads FQGTGA.

This chain joins TRBV7-3 and TRBJ2-2; TRBD2 agrees at 12 bases. Sequences were derived from PBMCs, sampled before TCRalphabeta/CD19-depleted stem cell transplant. This TCR derives from a boy less than two years old with Wiskott-Aldrich syndrome, due to receive a stem cell transplant. The CDR3, as DNA: TGTGCCAGCAGCCCCCAGACTAGCGGGAGAACCGGGGAGCTGTTTTTT. It translates to CASSPQTSGRTGELFF. The complete variable domain, with remaining parts taken from reference TRBV7-3 and TRBJ2-2, reads GAGVSQTPSNKVTEKGKYVELRCDPISGHTALYWYRQSLGQGPEFLIYFQGTGAADDSGLPNDRFFAVRPEGSVSTLKIQRTERGDSAVYLCASSPQTSGRTGELFFGEGSRLTVL.